The clone carrying this TCR beta chain was picked up one time. The antigen remains unidentified. Profiling relied on immunoSEQ multiplex PCR, and the TCRdb table lists in-frame clones only, not all of them. The repertoire includes 150,000 to 200,000 clones, around nine tenths of them detected once, and 2% to 3% sits in the top ten. Germline values: CDR1 SGDLS, CDR2 YYNGEE. This CDR3 contains 12 residues. The V end lost 3 bases, the J end lost 6 bases, and 6 bases lay between the germline ends. The donors were part of the roughly 120-subject validation cohort, which stood apart from the 666-subject first cohort. This record comes from a study of cytomegalovirus exposure and HLA in healthy donors. Findings and limits, study-wide: There were under 200 TCR beta chains listed as cytomegalovirus-associated. Both high specificity and high sensitivity reportedly marked the classifier's diagnosis of cytomegalovirus status.

The sequencing sample was made of PBMCs. The chain links TRBV9 to TRBJ2-2; TRBD2 might be the D (5 bases). The receptor was isolated from a man aged 18 to 30 in good health and CMV-seropositive. This CDR3 is CASSELAGELFF. The DNA of the CDR3 is TGTGCCAGCAGCGAACTAGCCGGGGAGCTGTTTTTT.